A selection of T cell receptor beta chains follows, all from one sample in a study of T cells after yellow fever vaccination. TCRdb reanalysed the 5' RACE reads using MiXCR and keeps one entry per CDR3 protein. This sample has 300,000 to 350,000 distinct CDR3 sequences, with 8% to 9.5% found just once. The source material was PBMCs, sampled approximately 47 days after the first yellow fever vaccination. The source is a man aged 18 to 35 who received the YFV17D yellow fever vaccine. CDR3s include the opening cysteine and the closing phenylalanine or tryptophan. Each record gives: J gene, D gene, V gene, clone size, CDR3 protein, CDR3 DNA. A D gene is named only where the DNA matches it firmly. Where a row states a size, it is once, few, many or the class of an expanded clone; other rows omit it.

>TRBJ2-1|TRBD2|TRBV5-1|few
CASSLAWTSGGNEQFF
TGCGCCAGCAGCTTGGCTTGGACTAGCGGGGGTAATGAGCAGTTCTTC
>TRBJ2-1|-|TRBV7-2|few
CASSPQRSREEQFF
TGTGCCAGCAGCCCCCAAAGGTCCCGGGAGGAGCAGTTCTTC
>TRBJ1-1|-|TRBV18|many
CASSPNRGPHPNTEAFF
TGTGCCAGCTCACCAAACCGGGGCCCACACCCGAACACTGAAGCTTTCTTT
>TRBJ1-2|-|TRBV12-3/TRBV12-4|few
CASTFSGVLYGYTF
TGTGCCAGCACTTTCTCCGGGGTTCTCTATGGCTACACCTTC
>TRBJ2-5|-|TRBV23-1|few
CASWQDPLSETQYF
TGCGCCAGCTGGCAGGACCCCTTAAGCGAGACCCAGTACTTC
>TRBJ1-6|-|TRBV3-1|few
CASSQEGDSPLHF
TGTGCCAGCAGCCAAGAAGGTGATTCACCCCTCCACTTT
>TRBJ2-5|-|TRBV20-1|-
CSATRPGEETQYF
TGCAGTGCTACGCGGCCGGGGGAAGAGACCCAGTACTTC
>TRBJ2-1|TRBD2|TRBV5-1|-
CASSLSDAQRGYNEQFF
TGCGCCAGCAGCTTGAGTGACGCCCAGCGGGGGTACAATGAGCAGTTCTTC
>TRBJ2-1|-|TRBV24-1|many
CATSDWGRRSNEQFF
TGTGCCACCAGTGATTGGGGGCGGAGATCCAATGAGCAGTTCTTC
>TRBJ2-3|TRBD2|TRBV7-2|few
CASSPRGAPTDTQYF
TGTGCCAGCAGCCCGCGGGGGGCCCCCACAGATACGCAGTATTTT
>TRBJ2-1|TRBD2|TRBV12-3/TRBV12-4|-
CASSFRGGENNEQFF
TGTGCCAGCAGTTTTCGGGGGGGGGAGAACAATGAGCAGTTCTTC
>TRBJ2-1|TRBD1|TRBV29-1|-
CSATGTDAYNEQFF
TGCAGCGCTACCGGGACAGACGCCTACAATGAGCAGTTCTTC
>TRBJ2-5|TRBD2|TRBV3-1|-
CASSQIAGGKTQYF
TGTGCCAGCAGCCAGATAGCGGGGGGGAAGACCCAGTACTTC
>TRBJ2-1|TRBD2|TRBV5-1|many
CASSSRRGNYLYNEQFF
TGCGCCAGCAGCTCGAGGCGGGGGAACTACCTGTACAATGAGCAGTTCTTC
>TRBJ1-5|-|TRBV12-3/TRBV12-4|few
CASRSTARDQPQHF
TGTGCCAGCAGATCGACAGCGAGGGATCAGCCCCAGCATTTT
>TRBJ1-5|-|TRBV6-5|-
CASSFGPPNQPQHF
TGTGCCAGCAGTTTCGGGCCTCCCAATCAGCCCCAGCATTTT
>TRBJ1-6|-|TRBV6-2/TRBV6-3|many
CASSFREHSPLHF
TGTGCCAGCAGTTTCAGGGAACATTCACCCCTCCACTTT
>TRBJ1-1|-|TRBV5-1|many
CASRLGDTEAFF
TGCGCCAGCAGGTTAGGGGACACTGAAGCTTTCTTT
>TRBJ1-2|TRBD1|TRBV19|-
CASSTVTGTGREDYGYTF
TGTGCCAGTAGTACCGTTACCGGGACAGGTCGCGAGGACTATGGCTACACCTTC
>TRBJ2-6|-|TRBV10-3|-
CATLTNSGANVLTF
TGTGCCACCCTTACAAATTCTGGGGCCAACGTCCTGACTTTC
>TRBJ1-4|TRBD1|TRBV5-1|few
CASSLGPGGLGEKLFF
TGCGCCAGCAGCTTGGGACCAGGGGGTTTAGGAGAAAAACTGTTTTTT
>TRBJ1-2|-|TRBV4-2|-
CASSQEGVGHGGYTF
TGTGCCAGCAGCCAAGAAGGAGTTGGACATGGAGGGTACACCTTC
>TRBJ1-2|-|TRBV12-3/TRBV12-4|few
CASTLSNYGYTF
TGTGCCAGCACCCTAAGTAACTATGGCTACACCTTC
>TRBJ2-1|TRBD2|TRBV4-3|-
CASSQFAGGHSEQFF
TGCGCCAGCAGCCAGTTCGCGGGGGGTCATAGTGAGCAGTTCTTC
>TRBJ1-4|-|TRBV7-9|-
CASSLTNAATNEKLFF
TGTGCCAGCAGTCTCACAAACGCGGCAACTAATGAAAAACTGTTTTTT
>TRBJ2-3|-|TRBV4-3|few
CASSKGIQRSDTQYF
TGCGCCAGCAGTAAAGGGATACAGCGGTCAGATACGCAGTATTTT
>TRBJ1-1|-|TRBV29-1|few
CSVGTFGNEAFF
TGCAGCGTGGGGACTTTTGGAAATGAAGCTTTCTTT
>TRBJ2-3|TRBD2|TRBV7-8|few
CASSLGLGLAGGSTDTQYF
TGTGCCAGCAGCTTAGGTTTAGGACTAGCGGGGGGGAGCACAGATACGCAGTATTTT
>TRBJ2-1|TRBD2|TRBV28|few
CASSPPQLAGVVFF
TGTGCCAGCAGCCCCCCTCAACTAGCGGGGGTGGTGTTCTTC